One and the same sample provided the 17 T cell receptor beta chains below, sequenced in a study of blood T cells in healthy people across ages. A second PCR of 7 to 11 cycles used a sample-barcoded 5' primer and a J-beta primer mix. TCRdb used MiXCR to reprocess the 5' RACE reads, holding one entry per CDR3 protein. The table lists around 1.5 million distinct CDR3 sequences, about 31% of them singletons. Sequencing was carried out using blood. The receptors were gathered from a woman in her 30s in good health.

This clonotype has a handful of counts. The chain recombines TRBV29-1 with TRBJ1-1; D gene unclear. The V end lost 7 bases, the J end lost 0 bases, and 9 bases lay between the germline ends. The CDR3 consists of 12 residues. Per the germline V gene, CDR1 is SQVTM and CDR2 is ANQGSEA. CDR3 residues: CSAGRLNTEAFF. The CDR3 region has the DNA TGCAGCGCCGGAAGGTTGAACACTGAAGCTTTCTTT.

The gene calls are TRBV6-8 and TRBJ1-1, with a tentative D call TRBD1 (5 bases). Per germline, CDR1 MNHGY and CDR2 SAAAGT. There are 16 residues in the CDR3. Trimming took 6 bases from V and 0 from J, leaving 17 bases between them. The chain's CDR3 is CASRHGTVPMNTEAFF. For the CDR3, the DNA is TGTGCCAGCAGACACGGGACGGTTCCCATGAACACTGAAGCTTTCTTT.

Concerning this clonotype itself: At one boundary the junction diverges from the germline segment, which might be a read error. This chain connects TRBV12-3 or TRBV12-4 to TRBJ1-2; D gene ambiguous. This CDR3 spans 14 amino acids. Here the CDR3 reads CASSPDGSNYGYTF. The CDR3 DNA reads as TGTGCCAGCAGTCCCGACGGGTCTAACTACGGCTACACCTTC.

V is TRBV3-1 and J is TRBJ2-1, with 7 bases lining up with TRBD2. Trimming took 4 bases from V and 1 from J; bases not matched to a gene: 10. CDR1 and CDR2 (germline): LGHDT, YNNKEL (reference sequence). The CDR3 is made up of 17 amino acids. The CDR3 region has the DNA TGTGCCAGCAGCCTCAGGCTAGCGGAATTATCCTACAATGAGCAGTTCTTC. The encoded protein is CASSLRLAELSYNEQFF.

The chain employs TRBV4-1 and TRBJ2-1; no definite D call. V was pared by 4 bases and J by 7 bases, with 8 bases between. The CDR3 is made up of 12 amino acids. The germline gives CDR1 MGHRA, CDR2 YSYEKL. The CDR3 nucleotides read TGCGCCAGCAGCCCCCGGCCTAATGAGCAGTTCTTC. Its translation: CASSPRPNEQFF.

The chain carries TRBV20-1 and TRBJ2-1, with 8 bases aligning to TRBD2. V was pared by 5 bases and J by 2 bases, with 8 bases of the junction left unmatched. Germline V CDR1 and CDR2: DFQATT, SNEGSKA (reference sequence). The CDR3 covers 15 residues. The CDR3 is CSAPVSGSAYNEQFF. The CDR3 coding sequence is TGCAGTGCTCCCGTCAGCGGGAGCGCCTACAATGAGCAGTTCTTC.

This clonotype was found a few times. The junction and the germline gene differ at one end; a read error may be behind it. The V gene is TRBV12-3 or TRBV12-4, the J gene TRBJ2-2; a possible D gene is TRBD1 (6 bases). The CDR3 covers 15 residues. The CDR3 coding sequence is TGTGCCAGCAGTGCCCGGACAGCGAAAACCGGGGAGCTGTTTTTT. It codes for CASSARTAKTGELFF.

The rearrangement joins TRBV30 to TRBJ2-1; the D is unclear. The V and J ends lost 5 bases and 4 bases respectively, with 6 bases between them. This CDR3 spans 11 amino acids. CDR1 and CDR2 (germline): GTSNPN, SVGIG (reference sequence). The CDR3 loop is CAWVLYNEQFF. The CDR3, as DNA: TGTGCCTGGGTATTATACAATGAGCAGTTCTTC.

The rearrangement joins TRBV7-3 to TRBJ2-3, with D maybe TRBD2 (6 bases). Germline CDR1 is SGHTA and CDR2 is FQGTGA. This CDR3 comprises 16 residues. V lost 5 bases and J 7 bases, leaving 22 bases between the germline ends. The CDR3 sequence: CASSPLEGLGTNTQYF. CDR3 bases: TGTGCCAGCAGCCCCCTGGAGGGCCTCGGTACAAATACGCAGTATTTT.

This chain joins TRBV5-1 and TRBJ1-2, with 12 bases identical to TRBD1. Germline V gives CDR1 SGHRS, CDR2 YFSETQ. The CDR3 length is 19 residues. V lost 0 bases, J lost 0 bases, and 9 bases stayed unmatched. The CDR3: CASSLEYGTGGYANYGYTF. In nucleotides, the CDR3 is TGCGCCAGCAGCTTGGAGTACGGGACAGGGGGCTACGCTAACTATGGCTACACCTTC.

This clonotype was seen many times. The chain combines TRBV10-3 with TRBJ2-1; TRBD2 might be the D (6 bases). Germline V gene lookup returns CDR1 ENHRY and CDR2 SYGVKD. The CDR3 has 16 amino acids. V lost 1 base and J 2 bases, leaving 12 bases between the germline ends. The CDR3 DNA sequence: TGTGCCATCAGTGAGTTGGTAGCGGTGACCTACAATGAGCAGTTCTTC. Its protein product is CAISELVAVTYNEQFF.

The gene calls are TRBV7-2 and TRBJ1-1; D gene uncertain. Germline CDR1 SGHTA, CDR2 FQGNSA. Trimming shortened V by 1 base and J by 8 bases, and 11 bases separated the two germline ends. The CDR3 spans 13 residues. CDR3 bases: TGTGCCAGCAGCTTAGAACGACGGCTCGAAGCTTTCTTT. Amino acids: CASSLERRLEAFF.

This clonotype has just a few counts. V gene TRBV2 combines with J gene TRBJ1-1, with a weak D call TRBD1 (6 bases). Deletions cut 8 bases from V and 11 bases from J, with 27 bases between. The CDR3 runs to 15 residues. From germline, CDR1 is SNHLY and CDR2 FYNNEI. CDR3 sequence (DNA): TGTGCCAGCGCGATGGAGGGGGGCACCCGGACCTCGGCTTTCTTT. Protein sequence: CASAMEGGTRTSAFF.

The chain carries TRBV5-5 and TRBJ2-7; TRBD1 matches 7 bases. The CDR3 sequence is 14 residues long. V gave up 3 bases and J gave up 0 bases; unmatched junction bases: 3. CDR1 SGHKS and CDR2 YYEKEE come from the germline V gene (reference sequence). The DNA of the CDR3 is TGTGCCAGCAGCTGGGACAGCGGCTCCTACGAGCAGTACTTC. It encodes CASSWDSGSYEQYF.

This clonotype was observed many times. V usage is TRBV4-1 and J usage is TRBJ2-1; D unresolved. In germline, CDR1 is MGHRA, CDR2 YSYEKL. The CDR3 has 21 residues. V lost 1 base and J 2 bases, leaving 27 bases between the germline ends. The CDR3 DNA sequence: TGCGCCAGCAGCCAAGGTCCCCTACAGCAACCAAGCCTCATCACCTACAATGAGCAGTTCTTC. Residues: CASSQGPLQQPSLITYNEQFF.

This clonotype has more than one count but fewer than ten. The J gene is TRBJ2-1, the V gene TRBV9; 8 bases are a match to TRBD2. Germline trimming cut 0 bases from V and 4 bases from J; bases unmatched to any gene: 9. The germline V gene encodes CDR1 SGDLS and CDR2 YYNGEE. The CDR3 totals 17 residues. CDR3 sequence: CASSVAFTSGPYNEQFF. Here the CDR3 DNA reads TGTGCCAGCAGCGTAGCCTTTACTAGCGGTCCTTACAATGAGCAGTTCTTC.

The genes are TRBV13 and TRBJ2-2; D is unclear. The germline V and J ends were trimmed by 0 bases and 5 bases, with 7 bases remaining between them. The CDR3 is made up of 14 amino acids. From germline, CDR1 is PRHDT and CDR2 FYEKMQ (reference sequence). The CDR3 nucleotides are TGTGCCAGCAGCTTAGGAACCCTTACCGGGGAGCTGTTTTTT. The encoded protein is CASSLGTLTGELFF.